The 32 T cell receptor beta chains reported below all come from one sample, sequenced in a study of blood T cell repertoires in COVID-19. Sequenced by immunoSEQ multiplex PCR; TCRdb stores in-frame clones only, minus some. The data contain around 200,000 clones, approximately 80% of them singletons. The sample taken for sequencing was peripheral blood. All receptors derive from a woman in her forties or fifties with acute or convalescent COVID-19.

The chain has TRBV3-1 (or the pseudogene TRBV3-2) and TRBJ1-3; TRBD1 matches 7 bases. The J segment lost 2 bases and the V segment lost 1 base, leaving 2 bases of the junction unmatched. Germline V lookup: CDR1 LGHDT, CDR2 YNNKEL (reference sequence). This CDR3 is built from 15 residues. The DNA of the CDR3 is TGTGCCAGCAGCCAAGCCGACAGGGCTGGAAACACCATATATTTT. This gives the protein CASSQADRAGNTIYF.

The rearrangement uses TRBV6-1 and TRBJ1-5, with D possibly being TRBD1 (5 bases). CDR1 is MNHNS, CDR2 SASEGT, per germline. With 4 bases removed from V and 0 bases from J, the gap between germline ends came to 13 bases. The CDR3 has 16 amino acids. This CDR3 is CASSAPGGVSNQPQHF. As DNA, the CDR3 is TGTGCCAGCAGTGCCCCCGGGGGGGTTAGCAATCAGCCCCAGCATTTT.

This chain uses TRBV18 with TRBJ2-5; no clear D. V was clipped by 1 base and J by 4 bases, with 13 bases between them. Germline V gene sequence: CDR1 KGHSH, CDR2 LQKENI. CDR3 length: 15 residues. The CDR3 loop reads CASSPQVGSGETQYF. Written as DNA, the CDR3 is TGTGCCAGCTCACCACAGGTTGGCTCGGGAGAGACCCAGTACTTC.

This chain connects TRBV5-1 to TRBJ2-1; TRBD2 matches 9 bases. This CDR3 has 15 amino acids. The germline V gene encodes CDR1 SGHRS and CDR2 YFSETQ. With V trimmed by 0 bases and J by 6 bases, 4 bases remained unmatched. In nucleotides, the CDR3 is TGCGCCAGCAGCTTGGCGGCGGGAGGGCCCAATGAGCAGTTCTTC. Its translation: CASSLAAGGPNEQFF.

This clone was found a few times. The chain recombines TRBV3-1 (or the pseudogene TRBV3-2) with TRBJ2-1; 10 bases map to TRBD2. The CDR3 is made up of 16 amino acids. V lost 4 bases and J lost 1; bases outside the gene matches: 4. Germline CDR1 reads LGHDT; CDR2 reads YNNKEL (reference sequence). This CDR3 reads CASSPTSGFSYNEQFF. CDR3 coding DNA: TGTGCCAGCAGCCCGACTAGCGGGTTTTCCTACAATGAGCAGTTCTTC.

CDR3 sequence: CASGDPGQGNTGELFF. The DNA for the CDR3 is TGTGCCAGTGGAGATCCGGGACAGGGAAACACCGGGGAGCTGTTTTTT. The rearrangement uses TRBV19 and TRBJ2-2; 9 nucleotides line up with TRBD1. This CDR3 has 16 residues. Trimming took 8 bases from V and 2 from J; bases not matched to a gene: 9. The germline CDR1 and CDR2 sequences are LNHDA and SQIVND (reference sequence).

The sample holds many counts of this clone. The J gene is TRBJ2-2, the V gene TRBV2; no reliable D call. Germline loops: CDR1 SNHLY, CDR2 FYNNEI. This CDR3 region has 13 residues. Trimming removed 6 bases from V and 5 bases from J, with 10 bases in between. CDR3 amino acids: CASSVVRTGELFF. As DNA, the CDR3 is TGTGCCAGCAGCGTAGTCCGAACCGGGGAGCTGTTTTTT. Supplemented by reference TRBV2 and TRBJ2-2, the full variable domain reads EPEVTQTPSHQVTQMGQEVILRCVPISNHLYFYWYRQILGQKVEFLVSFYNNEISEKSEIFDDQFSVERPDGSNFTLKIRSTKLEDSAMYFCASSVVRTGELFFGEGSRLTVL.

The CDR3 nucleotides are TGTGCCAGCAGTTTACCCCTAGCGGGAGTATCCAACGAGCAGTACTTC. Residues: CASSLPLAGVSNEQYF. V and J are TRBV28 and TRBJ2-7; the match to TRBD2 covers 10 bases. CDR3 size: 16 residues. Germline V gene data show CDR1 as MDHEN and CDR2 as SYDVKM. V shed 2 bases and J 5 bases; nucleotides not matched to a gene: 9.

This clone was recorded once. The CDR3 DNA is TGTGCCAGCAGTTTACCACAGGAATCCTCACCCCTCCACTTT. Residues: CASSLPQESSPLHF. The V gene is TRBV27, the J gene TRBJ1-6; a possible D gene is TRBD1 (5 bases). The V end lost 2 bases, the J end lost 10 bases, and 12 bases lay between the germline ends. The CDR3 is 14 residues long. Per germline, CDR1 MNHEY and CDR2 SMNVEV (reference sequence).

About this clone: One base away lies a much larger clone, so this may be a sequencing read error. This sequence joins TRBV27 and TRBJ2-2, with 8 bases identical to TRBD1. The junction had 2 bases not matched to a gene; V was cut back by 2 bases and J by 6 bases. Looked up from germline, CDR1 is MNHEY and CDR2 is SMNVEV (reference sequence). The CDR3 consists of 14 residues. The chain's CDR3 is CASSLVQGAGELFF. DNA for the CDR3: TGTGCCAGCAGTTTAGTACAGGGGGCCGGGGAGCTGTTTTTT.

This chain joins TRBV6-2 or TRBV6-3 and TRBJ1-5; 9 bases line up with TRBD1. Germline CDR1 MNHEY, CDR2 SVGEGT. The CDR3 runs 17 residues. J gave up 2 bases and V 2 bases, and 7 bases lay outside the gene matches. The CDR3 is CASSYIPGTGRNQPQHF. In nucleotides, the CDR3 is TGTGCCAGCAGTTACATCCCCGGGACAGGGCGCAATCAGCCCCAGCATTTT.

J is TRBJ2-2 and V is TRBV29-1, with 7 bases identical to TRBD1. CDR3 length equals 14 residues. Per the germline V gene, CDR1 is SQVTM and CDR2 is ANQGSEA. V lost 6 bases, J lost 4 bases, and 8 bases stayed unmatched. CDR3 region: CSVRSQGSTGELFF. The CDR3 DNA follows: TGCAGCGTCAGATCACAGGGGAGCACCGGGGAGCTGTTTTTT.

The chain joins TRBV11-2 to TRBJ1-1; no clear D. Trimming took 5 bases from V and 4 from J, leaving 5 bases between them. The V gene's germline CDR1 is SGHAT and CDR2 FQNNGV. CDR3 size: 11 residues. The CDR3 is CASSPFTEAFF. In DNA form, the CDR3 reads TGTGCCAGCAGCCCTTTCACTGAAGCTTTCTTT. The full variable domain, completed using reference TRBV11-2 and TRBJ1-1, is EAGVAQSPRYKIIEKRQSVAFWCNPISGHATLYWYQQILGQGPKLLIQFQNNGVVDDSQLPKDRFSAERLKGVDSTLKIQPAKLEDSAVYLCASSPFTEAFFGQGTRLTVV.

The V and J genes are TRBV2 and TRBJ1-4; 7 positions agree with TRBD1. There are 14 residues in the CDR3. The germline V gene encodes CDR1 SNHLY and CDR2 FYNNEI. V shed 5 bases, J shed 4 bases, and the junction held 4 bases outside the gene matches. The CDR3 reads CASSQGQFNEKLFF. The CDR3 DNA reads TGTGCCAGCAGTCAGGGACAGTTTAATGAAAAACTGTTTTTT.

V is TRBV5-1 and J is TRBJ2-2; 9 nucleotides line up with TRBD1. This CDR3 has 16 residues. J gave up 2 bases and V 4 bases, and 6 bases lay outside the gene matches. Germline lookup yields CDR1 SGHRS and CDR2 YFSETQ. The CDR3 bases are TGCGCCAGCAGCGACTGGACAGGGGTTAACACCGGGGAGCTGTTTTTT. It yields the protein CASSDWTGVNTGELFF.

The chain is built from TRBV11-3 and TRBJ2-5, with TRBD2 as a possible D gene (6 bases). The germline CDR1 and CDR2 sequences are SGHNT and YENEEA. Trimming pared 1 base from V and 2 bases from J, leaving 8 bases between. This CDR3 spans 14 amino acids. The CDR3: CASSLGGGQETQYF. In DNA, the CDR3 is TGTGCCAGCAGCTTAGGAGGAGGGCAAGAGACCCAGTACTTC. The complete variable domain, with remaining parts taken from reference TRBV11-3 and TRBJ2-5, reads EAGVVQSPRYKIIEKKQPVAFWCNPISGHNTLYWYLQNLGQGPELLIRYENEEAVDDSQLPKDRFSAERLKGVDSTLKIQPAELGDSAVYLCASSLGGGQETQYFGPGTRLLVL.

The rearrangement links TRBV19 to TRBJ2-5, with 13 bases fitting TRBD2. Germline CDR1 is LNHDA and CDR2 is SQIVND (reference sequence). V dropped 3 bases and J dropped 3; count of bases not matched to a gene: 7. This CDR3 contains 17 residues. For the CDR3, the DNA is TGTGCCAGTAGTATGGGACTAGCGGGACCGAATAAAGAGACCCAGTACTTC. Translation: CASSMGLAGPNKETQYF. Based on the CDR3 plus reference TRBV19 and TRBJ2-5, the full variable domain is DGGITQSPKYLFRKEGQNVTLSCEQNLNHDAMYWYRQDPGQGLRLIYYSQIVNDFQKGDIAEGYSVSREKKESFPLTVTSAQKNPTAFYLCASSMGLAGPNKETQYFGPGTRLLVL.

The V and J genes are TRBV11-2 and TRBJ1-2, with D possibly matching TRBD1 (5 bases). V lost 5 bases to trimming and J lost 7 bases, with 8 bases between them. The CDR3 runs to 11 residues. Germline CDR1 is SGHAT and CDR2 is FQNNGV. The DNA for the CDR3 is TGTGCCAGCAGCCGGGGGGGTGGCTACACCTTC. Its protein product is CASSRGGGYTF. Full variable domain (outside the CDR3, taken from reference TRBV11-2 and TRBJ1-2): EAGVAQSPRYKIIEKRQSVAFWCNPISGHATLYWYQQILGQGPKLLIQFQNNGVVDDSQLPKDRFSAERLKGVDSTLKIQPAKLEDSAVYLCASSRGGGYTFGSGTRLTVV.

The chain links TRBV30 to TRBJ2-6, with D maybe TRBD1 (6 bases). V shed 5 bases and J shed 4 bases, with 15 bases lying between them. The germline V gene has CDR1 GTSNPN and CDR2 SVGIG (reference sequence). The CDR3 covers 15 residues. The CDR3 sequence: CAWLIQGRGANVLTF. The CDR3 nucleotides are TGTGCCTGGTTGATTCAGGGGCGCGGGGCCAACGTCCTGACTTTC.

CDR3 region: CATSEGGQGVPQPQHF. The CDR3 DNA is TGTGCCACCAGTGAGGGGGGACAGGGAGTTCCTCAGCCCCAGCATTTT. The gene calls are TRBV24-1 and TRBJ1-5, with TRBD1 matching 9 bases. CDR3 length equals 16 residues. V lost 4 bases to trimming and J lost 6 bases; unmatched junction nucleotides: 9. Germline CDR1 reads KGHDR; CDR2 reads SFDVKD.

V gene TRBV7-8 combines with J gene TRBJ2-7, with TRBD2 matching over 9 bases. After removal of 5 bases from V and 4 bases from J, the junction contained 9 bases not matched to a gene. Germline V gives CDR1 SGHVS, CDR2 FQNEAQ. CDR3 length: 15 amino acids. CDR3 nucleotide sequence: TGTGCCAGCAGCCCCCGGGTAGCGGGGGCTTACGAGCAGTACTTC. This sequence encodes CASSPRVAGAYEQYF.

This clone was counted a few times. The J gene is TRBJ1-4, the V gene TRBV19; possibly TRBD1 for D (5 bases). CDR1 is LNHDA, CDR2 SQIVND, per germline (reference sequence). The V end was cut by 4 bases, the J end by 3 bases, with 12 bases between. The length of the CDR3 is 15 residues. CDR3 bases: TGTGCCAGTAGTACCCTGCAGGGTTCTAATGAAAAACTGTTTTTT. The encoded protein is CASSTLQGSNEKLFF.

J is TRBJ2-5 and V is TRBV3-1 (or the pseudogene TRBV3-2); 7 nucleotides match TRBD1. Germline V gene sequence: CDR1 LGHDT, CDR2 YNNKEL (reference sequence). Trimming took 6 bases from V and 1 from J; bases not matched to a gene: 5. The CDR3 contains 14 residues. DNA of the CDR3: TGTGCCAGCAGACTTGGGACAGCCCAAGAGACCCAGTACTTC. Its protein is CASRLGTAQETQYF.

The chain links TRBV14 to TRBJ2-3; 16 positions match TRBD2. V gave up 5 bases and J gave up 4 bases; unmatched junction bases: 18. The CDR3 extends over 21 amino acids. In germline, CDR1 is SGHDN, CDR2 FVKESK. The CDR3 loop is CASSLGLAGGLAQQLADTQYF. The CDR3 DNA follows: TGTGCCAGCAGCTTGGGACTAGCGGGAGGGCTCGCTCAACAACTCGCAGATACGCAGTATTTT.

The V and J genes are TRBV5-1 and TRBJ1-2, with TRBD1 matching over 8 bases. V dropped 4 bases and J dropped 6; count of bases not matched to a gene: 8. The CDR3 is 14 residues long. The germline CDR1 and CDR2 sequences are SGHRS and YFSETQ. CDR3 sequence reads: CASSRPDRDDGYTF. CDR3 DNA sequence: TGCGCCAGCAGCCGCCCGGACAGGGACGATGGCTACACCTTC. The full variable domain, its missing parts supplied by reference TRBV5-1 and TRBJ1-2, is KAGVTQTPRYLIKTRGQQVTLSCSPISGHRSVSWYQQTPGQGLQFLFEYFSETQRNKGNFPGRFSGRQFSNSRSEMNVSTLELGDSALYLCASSRPDRDDGYTFGSGTRLTVV.

This clone was observed at least ten times. The rearrangement links TRBV6-5 to TRBJ1-2; D is perhaps TRBD1 (6 bases). The ends were cut back, 5 bases at V and 4 bases at J, with 11 bases in the middle. CDR1 and CDR2 (germline): MNHEY, SVGAGI. There are 13 residues in the CDR3. The CDR3 loop is CASSNTGFYGYTF. CDR3 nucleotide sequence: TGTGCCAGCAGTAATACAGGGTTCTATGGCTACACCTTC.

The chain employs TRBV5-6 and TRBJ1-4; TRBD1 agrees at 11 bases. The CDR3 consists of 15 residues. CDR1 is SGHDT, CDR2 YYEEEE, per germline. The V segment lost 3 bases and the J segment 7 bases; nucleotides outside the gene matches: 5. The CDR3 protein is CASSWDRGAGEKLFF. The CDR3 coding sequence is TGTGCCAGCAGCTGGGACAGGGGGGCGGGTGAAAAACTGTTTTTT.

The J gene is TRBJ2-1, the V gene TRBV2; TRBD2 matches at 10 bases. Germline values: CDR1 SNHLY, CDR2 FYNNEI. The CDR3 covers 13 residues. Trimming took 7 bases from V and 4 from J; bases not matched to a gene: 1. The DNA of the CDR3 is TGTGCCAGCAAGCGGGAGGGATACAATGAGCAGTTCTTC. Translated: CASKREGYNEQFF.

This clone has a count of ten or more. The V gene is TRBV28, the J gene TRBJ2-1, with a possible D match to TRBD2 (6 bases). The V and J ends lost 5 bases and 6 bases respectively, with 20 bases between them. The V gene's germline CDR1 is MDHEN and CDR2 SYDVKM. The CDR3 is made up of 16 amino acids. The CDR3 DNA sequence: TGTGCCAGCAGTCCCCCAGCGGGCGGGTGGTTCAATGAGCAGTTCTTC. Translated: CASSPPAGGWFNEQFF.

V gene TRBV4-2 combines with J gene TRBJ2-7; 7 bases agree with TRBD1. Germline CDR1 is LGHNA and CDR2 is YNFKEQ. The CDR3 is 16 residues long. With V trimmed by 0 bases and J by 6 bases, 11 bases remained unmatched. The CDR3 region has the DNA TGTGCCAGCAGCCAAGATTCCGACAGGGTGTATGGCGAGCAGTACTTC. It encodes CASSQDSDRVYGEQYF.

Only a few counts were recorded for this clone. V is TRBV6-5 and J is TRBJ2-7; tentatively, D is TRBD1 (6 bases). CDR1 is MNHEY and CDR2 is SVGAGI in the germline V gene. This CDR3 has 14 residues. Between the trimmed V and J ends, which lost 6 bases and 6 bases, there was a span of 18 bases. CDR3 residues: CASSSTGYGAEQYF. The CDR3 bases are TGTGCCAGCAGCTCGACAGGCTATGGGGCCGAGCAGTACTTC.

This chain uses TRBV19 with TRBJ1-5, with D possibly TRBD1 on 6 matching bases. The V and J ends lost 9 bases and 3 bases respectively, with 15 bases between them. CDR1 and CDR2 from the germline V gene are LNHDA and SQIVND (reference sequence). This CDR3 spans 14 amino acids. The CDR3 DNA follows: TGTGCCAGCTCCTGGACAGTCCACAATCAGCCCCAGCATTTT. Amino acid sequence: CASSWTVHNQPQHF. Full variable domain (outside the CDR3, taken from reference TRBV19 and TRBJ1-5): DGGITQSPKYLFRKEGQNVTLSCEQNLNHDAMYWYRQDPGQGLRLIYYSQIVNDFQKGDIAEGYSVSREKKESFPLTVTSAQKNPTAFYLCASSWTVHNQPQHFGDGTRLSIL.